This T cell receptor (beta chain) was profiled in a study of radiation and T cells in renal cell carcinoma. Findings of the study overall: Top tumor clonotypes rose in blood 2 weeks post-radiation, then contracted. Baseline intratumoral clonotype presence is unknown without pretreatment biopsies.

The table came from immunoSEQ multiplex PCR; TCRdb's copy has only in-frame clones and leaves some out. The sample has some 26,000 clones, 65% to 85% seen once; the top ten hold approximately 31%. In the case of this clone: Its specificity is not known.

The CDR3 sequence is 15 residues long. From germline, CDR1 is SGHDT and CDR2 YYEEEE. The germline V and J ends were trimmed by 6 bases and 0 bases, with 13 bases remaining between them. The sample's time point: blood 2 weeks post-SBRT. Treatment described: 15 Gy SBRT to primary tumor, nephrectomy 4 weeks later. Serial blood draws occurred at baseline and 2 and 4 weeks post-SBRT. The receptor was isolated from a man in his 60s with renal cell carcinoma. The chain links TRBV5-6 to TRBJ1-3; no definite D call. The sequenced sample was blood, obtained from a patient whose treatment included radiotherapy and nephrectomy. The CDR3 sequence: CASTDLGGSGNTIYF. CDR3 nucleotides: TGTGCCAGCACCGACCTAGGCGGCTCTGGAAACACCATATATTTT.